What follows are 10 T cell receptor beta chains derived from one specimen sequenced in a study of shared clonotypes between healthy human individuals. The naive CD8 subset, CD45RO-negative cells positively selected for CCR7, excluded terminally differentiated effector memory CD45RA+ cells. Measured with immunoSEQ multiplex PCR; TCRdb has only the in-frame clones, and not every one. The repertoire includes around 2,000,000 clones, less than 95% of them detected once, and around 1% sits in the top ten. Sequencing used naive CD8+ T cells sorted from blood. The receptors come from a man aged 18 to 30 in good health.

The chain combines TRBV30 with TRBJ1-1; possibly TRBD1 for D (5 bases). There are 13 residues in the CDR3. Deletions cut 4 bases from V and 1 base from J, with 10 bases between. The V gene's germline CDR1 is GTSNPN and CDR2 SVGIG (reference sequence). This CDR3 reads CAWTLQGNTEAFF. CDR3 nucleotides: TGTGCCTGGACGCTCCAGGGGAACACTGAAGCTTTCTTT.

For the CDR3, the DNA is TGTGCCAGCAAGGACGGGACTGTTCGTGAGACCCAGTACTTC. Translation gives CASKDGTVRETQYF. The V and J genes are TRBV5-6 and TRBJ2-5; the D gene is possibly TRBD2 (6 bases). Germline V gene data show CDR1 as SGHDT and CDR2 as YYEEEE. Trimming pared 6 bases from V and 5 bases from J, leaving 17 bases between. The CDR3 has 14 amino acids.

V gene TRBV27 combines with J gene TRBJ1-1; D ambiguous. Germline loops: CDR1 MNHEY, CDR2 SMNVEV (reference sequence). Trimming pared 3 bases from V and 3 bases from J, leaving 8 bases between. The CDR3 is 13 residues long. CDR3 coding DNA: TGTGCCAGCAGTTTTTCCGGGTACACTGAAGCTTTCTTT. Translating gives CASSFSGYTEAFF.

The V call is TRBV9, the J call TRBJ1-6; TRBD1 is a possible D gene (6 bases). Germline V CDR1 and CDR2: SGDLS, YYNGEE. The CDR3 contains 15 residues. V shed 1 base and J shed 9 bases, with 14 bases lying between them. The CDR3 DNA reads TGTGCCAGCAGCGTAAAGGGGGGGCTAAGTTCACCCCTCCACTTT. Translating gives CASSVKGGLSSPLHF.

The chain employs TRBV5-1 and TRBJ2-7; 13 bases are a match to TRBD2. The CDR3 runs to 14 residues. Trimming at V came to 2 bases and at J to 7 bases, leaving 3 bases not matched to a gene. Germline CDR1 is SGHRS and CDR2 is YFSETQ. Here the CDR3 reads CASSFGLAGEEQYF. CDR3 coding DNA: TGCGCCAGCAGCTTTGGACTAGCGGGAGAAGAGCAGTACTTC.

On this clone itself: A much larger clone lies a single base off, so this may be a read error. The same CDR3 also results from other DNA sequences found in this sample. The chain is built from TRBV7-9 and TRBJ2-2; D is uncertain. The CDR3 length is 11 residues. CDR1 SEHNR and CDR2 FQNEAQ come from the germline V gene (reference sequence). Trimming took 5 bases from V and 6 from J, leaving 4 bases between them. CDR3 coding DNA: TGTGCCAGCAGCCTCCCCGGGGAGCTGTTTTTT. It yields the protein CASSLPGELFF.

In DNA, the CDR3 is TGTGCCAGCAGCTTGGCCGGGGCGGGGGACACTGAAGCTTTCTTT. As protein: CASSLAGAGDTEAFF. The J gene is TRBJ1-1, the V gene TRBV5-6; tentative D call: TRBD1 (5 bases). CDR3 size: 15 residues. Trimming stripped 0 bases from V and 3 bases from J, with 12 bases between. CDR1 is SGHDT, CDR2 YYEEEE, per germline.

CDR3 DNA: TGTGCCAGCAGTGAAGCGATAGGAGGCGATCTGGTGGACCTTAACTATGGCTACACCTTC. Translating it yields CASSEAIGGDLVDLNYGYTF. This rearrangement joins TRBV2 to TRBJ1-2; D not certain. Trimming stripped 0 bases from V and 1 base from J, with 24 bases between. Looked up from germline, CDR1 is SNHLY and CDR2 is FYNNEI. This CDR3 has 20 residues.

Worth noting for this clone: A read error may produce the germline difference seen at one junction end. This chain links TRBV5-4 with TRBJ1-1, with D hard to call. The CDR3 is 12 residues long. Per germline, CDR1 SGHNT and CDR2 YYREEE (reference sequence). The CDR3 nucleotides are TGTGCCAGCAGCTACCCAGACACGGAAGCTTTCTTT. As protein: CASSYPDTEAFF. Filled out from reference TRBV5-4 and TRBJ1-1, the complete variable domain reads ETGVTQSPTHLIKTRGQQVTLRCSSQSGHNTVSWYQQALGQGPQFIFQYYREEENGRGNFPPRFSGLQFPNYSSELNVNALELDDSALYLCASSYPDTEAFFGQGTRLTVV.

The DNA for the CDR3 is TGTGCCAGCAGCTACGACAGGGTGGGGGCTGAAGCTTTCTTT. Translated, it gives CASSYDRVGAEAFF. The chain couples TRBV5-4 to TRBJ1-1; 7 positions agree with TRBD1. V lost 3 bases to trimming and J lost 6 bases; unmatched junction nucleotides: 8. Germline lookup yields CDR1 SGHNT and CDR2 YYREEE (reference sequence). This CDR3 is 14 amino acids long.